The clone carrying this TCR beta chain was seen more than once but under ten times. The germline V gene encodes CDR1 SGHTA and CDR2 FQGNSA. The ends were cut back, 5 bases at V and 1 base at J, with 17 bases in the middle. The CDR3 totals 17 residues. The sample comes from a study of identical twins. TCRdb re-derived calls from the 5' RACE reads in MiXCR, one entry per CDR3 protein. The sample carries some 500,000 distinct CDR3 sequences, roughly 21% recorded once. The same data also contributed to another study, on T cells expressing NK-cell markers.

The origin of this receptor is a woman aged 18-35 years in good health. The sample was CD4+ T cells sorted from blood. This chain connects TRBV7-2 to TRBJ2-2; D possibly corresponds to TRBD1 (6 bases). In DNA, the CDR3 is TGTGCCAGCAGCACCGACCTGGGACATATGAACACCGGGGAGCTGTTTTTT. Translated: CASSTDLGHMNTGELFF.